This entry concerns a single T cell receptor (beta chain). No antigen is known for it. Measured with immunoSEQ multiplex PCR; TCRdb has only the in-frame clones, and not every one. The repertoire holds about 170,000 clones, roughly 93% seen once, with around 4% in the top ten. Germline V gene sequence: CDR1 LGHNT, CDR2 FRNRAP. CDR3 length: 13 residues. The germline V and J ends were trimmed by 7 bases and 2 bases, with 11 bases remaining between them. This sample is part of a study of T cell responses to AZD1222 COVID-19 vaccine. Background on the study: Whether given at about 4 or about 12 weeks, second doses were pooled.

Study outcomes and limitations: Nearly half of spike-specific TCRs reportedly go after variant regions that carry no mutations. Every sample of the repertoires postdated the peak T cell response. Most donors were white British, females outnumbered males, and clonal diversity was possibly underestimated.

V and J are TRBV12-5 and TRBJ1-1; tentative D call: TRBD1 (6 bases). The TCR sequence derives from an adult in good health. Source: peripheral blood, taken on day 0 of AZD1222 vaccination. The CDR3 DNA sequence: TGTGCTAGTGCCCGGACAGCTAACACTGAAGCTTTCTTT. Its protein product is CASARTANTEAFF. Filled out from reference TRBV12-5 and TRBJ1-1, the complete variable domain reads DARVTQTPRHKVTEMGQEVTMRCQPILGHNTVFWYRQTMMQGLELLAYFRNRAPLDDSGMPKDRFSAEMPDATLATLKIQPSEPRDSAVYFCASARTANTEAFFGQGTRLTVV.